This is a list of T cell receptor beta chains from one sample in a study of OX40 agonist ivuxolimab in advanced cancers. TCRdb keeps only in-frame clones here, not all; method: immunoSEQ multiplex PCR. This table holds about 78,000 clones, around 90% found once. The specimen was CD4+ or CD8+ T cells sorted from blood, collected in a trial of the OX40 agonist ivuxolimab. These receptors all come from an adult with an advanced solid tumor such as melanoma, head and neck, liver or kidney cancer. The CDR3 runs from the conserved cysteine through the conserved F or W. A D gene is named only where the DNA matches it firmly. Clone size is not always given. Where it is, it says once, few, many or a class for expanded clones.

.	TRBV27	TRBJ1-5	.	CASSLFGSASNQPQHF	TGTGCCAGCAGTTTATTCGGAAGCGCGAGCAATCAGCCCCAGCATTTT
.	TRBV2	TRBJ1-1	TRBD1	CAGQGNTEAFF	TGTGCCGGACAGGGGAACACTGAAGCTTTCTTT
.	TRBV4-1	TRBJ2-2	.	CASSQVDTETGELFF	TGCGCCAGCAGCCAAGTCGATACCGAAACCGGGGAGCTGTTTTTT
.	TRBV7-2	TRBJ1-1	.	CASSSAPDVRTEAFF	TGTGCCAGCAGCTCCGCACCGGACGTTCGCACTGAAGCTTTCTTT
.	TRBV18	TRBJ2-7	.	CASSPPDGSYEQYF	TGTGCCAGCTCACCACCGGACGGATCCTACGAGCAGTACTTC
.	TRBV27	TRBJ2-1	.	CASSLGGLLNNEQFF	TGTGCCAGCAGCCTAGGGGGACTATTAAACAATGAGCAGTTCTTC
.	TRBV19	TRBJ2-6	.	CASSIDPRGANVLTF	TGTGCCAGTAGTATAGATCCACGGGGGGCCAACGTCCTGACTTTC
.	TRBV19	TRBJ2-7	.	CASSRGASYEQYF	TGTGCCAGTAGTAGAGGGGCCTCCTACGAGCAGTACTTC
.	TRBV11-3	TRBJ2-5	.	CASSKGSRETQYF	TGTGCCAGCAGCAAGGGGAGTAGGGAGACCCAGTACTTC
few	TRBV5-4	TRBJ2-5	.	CASSLQETQYF	TGTGCCAGCAGCTTACAAGAGACCCAGTACTTC
.	TRBV7-9	TRBJ1-2	.	CASSLHGGLDYGYTF	TGTGCCAGCAGCTTACACGGGGGTCTGGACTATGGCTACACCTTC
.	TRBV19	TRBJ1-5	TRBD1	CASSDRGSNQPQHF	TGTGCCAGTAGTGACAGGGGATCCAATCAGCCCCAGCATTTT
.	TRBV7-2	TRBJ2-7	TRBD1	CASSPTGKSYEQYF	TGTGCCAGCAGCCCGACAGGGAAAAGCTACGAGCAGTACTTC
.	TRBV6-5	TRBJ2-7	.	CASSYSSPSAGEQYF	TGTGCCAGCAGTTACTCGAGCCCTAGCGCCGGCGAGCAGTACTTC
.	TRBV2	TRBJ2-7	TRBD2	CASSDLGTGREDEQYF	TGTGCCAGCAGTGACTTGGGGACGGGGCGGGAGGACGAGCAGTACTTC
.	TRBV11-2	TRBJ2-5	TRBD1	CASSFSGQHQETQYF	TGTGCCAGCAGCTTTTCGGGACAGCACCAAGAGACCCAGTACTTC
.	TRBV14	TRBJ2-5	TRBD1	CASSRAGGQGTQYF	TGTGCCAGCAGCCGTGCCGGGGGACAGGGGACCCAGTACTTC
.	TRBV5-5	TRBJ1-4	.	CASSLQGSGEKLFF	TGTGCCAGCAGCTTGCAGGGAAGTGGTGAAAAACTGTTTTTT
.	TRBV5-4	TRBJ2-5	.	CASSPARWETQYF	TGTGCCAGCAGCCCGGCCCGGTGGGAGACCCAGTACTTC
once	TRBV11-3	TRBJ2-3	TRBD2	CASSPTTGTSARGTDTQYF	TGTGCCAGCAGCCCCACAACCGGGACTAGCGCAAGAGGCACAGATACGCAGTATTTT
.	TRBV5-1	TRBJ2-7	TRBD2	CASSPGTSRAEQYF	TGCGCCAGCAGCCCGGGGACTAGTAGGGCCGAGCAGTACTTC
.	TRBV5-4	TRBJ2-1	TRBD2	CASRPPLGLAGNEQFF	TGTGCCAGCAGACCTCCTTTAGGACTAGCGGGAAATGAGCAGTTCTTC
once	TRBV2	TRBJ1-2	.	CASRGQNYGYTF	TGTGCCAGCAGGGGACAAAACTATGGCTACACCTTC
.	TRBV11-3	TRBJ1-1	.	CASSLDLVRAFF	TGTGCCAGCAGCTTAGATCTGGTTCGAGCTTTCTTT
.	TRBV28	TRBJ2-1	TRBD2	CASSLAAAGGFNEQFF	TGTGCCAGCAGCCTGGCCGCCGCGGGAGGGTTCAATGAGCAGTTCTTC
few	TRBV18	TRBJ2-7	.	CASSPPSTYSYEQYF	TGTGCCAGCTCACCACCGTCGACATACTCCTACGAGCAGTACTTC
.	TRBV27	TRBJ2-2	TRBD2	CASSLGTSGIGLKYANTGELFF	TGTGCCAGCAGTTTGGGGACTAGCGGGATAGGTTTAAAATACGCGAACACCGGGGAGCTGTTTTTT
.	TRBV5-1	TRBJ1-1	.	CASSWTAMNTEAFF	TGCGCCAGCAGCTGGACAGCAATGAACACTGAAGCTTTCTTT
.	TRBV19	TRBJ1-4	.	CASRLQPTSTNEKLFF	TGTGCCAGTAGGCTACAGCCTACATCAACTAATGAAAAACTGTTTTTT
.	TRBV19	TRBJ2-7	.	CASSALGGGGSYEQYF	TGTGCCAGTAGTGCGCTGGGGGGCGGAGGCTCCTACGAGCAGTACTTC
once	TRBV7-6	TRBJ2-7	.	CASSPSGTRGQYF	TGTGCCAGCAGCCCCTCAGGGACCCGGGGGCAGTACTTC
.	TRBV7-3	TRBJ2-1	.	CASSLMGGFNNEQFF	TGTGCCAGCAGCTTAATGGGGGGTTTCAACAATGAGCAGTTCTTC
.	TRBV11-2	TRBJ2-5	TRBD2	CASSLESLAGVQETQYF	TGTGCCAGCAGCTTAGAGAGTCTAGCGGGAGTCCAAGAGACCCAGTACTTC
.	TRBV6-1	TRBJ1-5	.	CASSATQGSNQPQHF	TGTGCCAGCAGTGCGACACAGGGAAGCAATCAGCCCCAGCATTTT